This TCR beta chain was sequenced in a study of cytomegalovirus exposure and HLA in healthy donors. Primers included in the PCR were 60 Vbeta and 13 Jbeta primers. Original methodology: An analysis that came later counted 80 million or so unique TCR beta chains, approximately 9.9 million shared. The assay was immunoSEQ multiplex PCR, and TCRdb's table has in-frame clones only and misses some. Clone size and V and J calls were adopted from that table, with D and trimming inferred from the DNA. Its listing shows tens of thousands of clones. The CDR3 loop spans 14 amino acids. V lost 3 bases and J 4 bases, leaving 12 bases between the germline ends. CDR1 and CDR2 from the germline V gene are SGHVS and FNYEAQ. Regarding the study as a whole: Accounts indicate the classifier identified cytomegalovirus status with strong specificity and sensitivity. A few chains tied to CMV proved CMV antigen-specific in vitro.

Note on this clone: Its antigen is undetermined.

The origin of this receptor is a male donor in good health and CMV-seropositive. Sample: PBMCs. This chain uses TRBV7-6 with TRBJ1-2; TRBD1 might be the D (6 bases). CDR3 region: CASSFPGDIYGYTF. CDR3 nucleotide sequence: TGTGCCAGCAGCTTTCCAGGGGATATCTATGGCTACACCTTC.